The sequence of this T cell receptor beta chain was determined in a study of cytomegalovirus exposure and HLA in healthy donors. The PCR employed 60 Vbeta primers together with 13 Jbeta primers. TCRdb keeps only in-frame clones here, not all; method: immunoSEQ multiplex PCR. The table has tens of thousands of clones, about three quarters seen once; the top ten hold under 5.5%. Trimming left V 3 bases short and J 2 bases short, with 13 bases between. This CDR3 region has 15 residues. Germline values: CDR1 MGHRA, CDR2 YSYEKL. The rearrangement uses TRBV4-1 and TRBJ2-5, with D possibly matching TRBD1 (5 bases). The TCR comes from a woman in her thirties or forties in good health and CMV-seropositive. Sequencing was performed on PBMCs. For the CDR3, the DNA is TGCGCCAGCAGCCATGGATCGACAGAGCAAGAGACCCAGTACTTC. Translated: CASSHGSTEQETQYF.